This T cell receptor (beta chain) is from a study of response to subunit inactivated influenza vaccine. Findings and limits, study-wide: The authors offered the suggestion that each seasonal influenza vaccination recruits few new T cells.

TCRdb analysed the RT-PCR reads with MiXCR anew, one entry per CDR3 protein. Altogether about 500,000 distinct CDR3 sequences are present, over 10% being singletons, with the ten largest covering around 13%. By sample share, this clonotype is medium-sized. Its antigen is not known. The sample here was PBMCs from blood, taken 45 days after vaccination. The clonotype originates from a man aged 45-65 years who received an inactivated influenza vaccine.

DNA for the CDR3: TGTGCCAGCAGCTTAGAGGCAGGGGGATGGACTGAAGCTTTCTTT. Its protein is CASSLEAGGWTEAFF. J is TRBJ1-1 and V is TRBV7-2; 7 positions agree with TRBD1. V shed 1 base and J 5 bases; nucleotides not matched to a gene: 7. The CDR3 has 15 residues. CDR1 and CDR2 from the germline V gene are SGHTA and FQGNSA.